This TCR beta chain is from a study of CD8 T cells in Susac syndrome (dated 2019 in TCRdb). Context from the whole study: Repertoire sequencing was used to test whether CD8+ T cell activation and differentiation in Susac syndrome was antigen driven.

On this clonotype itself: Its specific antigen is unknown. Base qualities are not at hand, and no much larger clone is one base apart.

Peripheral blood CD8+ and CD4+ T cells from healthy donors, Susac syndrome patients and multiple sclerosis patients were profiled using high-throughput TCR beta sequencing. The healthy donors served as controls matched for age and sex. Bulk CD8+ and CD4+ T cells were purified by magnetic negative isolation, while CD8+ TEMRA cells were enriched using FACS. Blood was collected in EDTA tubes and processed within 24 hours, with PBMCs isolated through density gradient centrifugation. PBMCs intended for TCR sequencing were cryopreserved in liquid nitrogen and were subsequently thawed in a 37 degrees C water bath. A purity of at least 90% was achieved for sorted or isolated CD4+, CD8+ and CD8+ TEMRA cells. RNA was extracted with the RNeasy kit and about 0.5 to 1 ug was reverse transcribed using random hexamers. TCR beta CDR3 regions were amplified with the immunoSEQ multiplex PCR assay covering 54 Vbeta and 13 Jbeta segments. To correct PCR amplification bias, a synthetic template baseline was used for both primer optimization and computational correction. The authors processed their data as follows. Reads were assigned to V, D and J genes according to IMGT and analyzed in immunoSEQ Analyzer, with only productive sequences retained. Clonality was computed as one minus Shannon entropy normalized by log2 of the number of productive unique sequences. Public and private clones were assessed among the 100 most prevalent clones of each patient and control. Clones were defined as Susac-specific if absent from the healthy and MS cohorts, from under 1,200 published viral clones and from other ImmuneACCESS disease sequences. In-frame beta chains were kept once TCRdb had trimmed the public reads at Q25 with fastp and called clones with MiXCR. Rows matching on CDR3 protein sequence are summarized as one entry with the most common DNA and genes. The V and J calls, along with clone size, are taken from TCRdb and not from the paper's own processing. The sample profile shows 180,000 or so distinct CDR3 sequences; 85% to 95% of them were found once. Approximately 0.094% of the sample is taken by the ten largest.

Summary of the overall study and its limitations: The study acknowledged that relatively few individuals were included in the TCR sequencing and HLA analysis.

Based on the germline V gene (reference sequence), the CDR1 and CDR2 sequences are LNHNV and YYDKDF. From cysteine to phenylalanine, the CDR3 is 17 amino acids long. Just CDR3 DNA is preserved here, 51 bases in frame from base 1. V is cut by 1 base and J by 4 bases, and the space between the germline ends is 17 bases. The clonotype comes from a human donor in good health. Sequenced input: CD4+ T cells from PBMCs. The chain is encoded by TRBV15 joined to TRBJ2-1; D gene: possibly TRBD2, on 7 matching bases. CDR3 reads: CATSRVSRGLGYNEQFF. At the DNA level, the sequence is TGTGCCACCAGCAGAGTGTCGCGGGGGCTCGGATACAATGAGCAGTTCTTC.